This TCR beta chain was identified during a study of T-cell reconstitution after alpha-beta-depleted transplantation in children. Study-wide findings and caveats: The high TCRbeta diversity at day 60 in some patients came from surviving recipient T cells and thymic progenitors.

This clonotype was detected ten times or more. As yet, its antigen is unknown. As it was prepared, the TCRbeta library received unique molecular identifiers. MiXCR, run by TCRdb on the PCR reads, gives a single entry per CDR3 protein. The sample lists hundreds of thousands of distinct CDR3 sequences; about an eighth were seen once. This TCR was sampled from a male patient between 5 and 17 years old who had a stem cell transplant for acute myeloid leukemia, so the T cells may come from the graft donor. The sample in question was PBMCs, mostly from graft donor cells, obtained 360 days after TCRalphabeta/CD19-depleted stem cell transplant.

CDR3 sequence: CASSVTGTGSYEQYF. The CDR3 bases are TGTGCCAGTAGTGTTACCGGGACAGGGTCCTACGAGCAGTACTTC. The J gene is TRBJ2-7, the V gene TRBV19; 9 bases fit TRBD1. The germline CDR1 and CDR2 sequences are LNHDA and SQIVND (reference sequence). The CDR3 runs to 15 residues. Germline trimming cut 5 bases from V and 1 base from J; bases unmatched to any gene: 6.